This T cell receptor (beta chain) was profiled in a study of T-cell memory formation after mild COVID-19. Regarding the study as a whole: While clones contracting from day 15 to 85 were balanced between CD4 and CD8, later expanders leaned CD4+.

Each CDR3 protein is one row after TCRdb ran MiXCR on the 5' RACE reads. Here the sample spans a few hundred thousand distinct CDR3 sequences, under 25% being singletons. With regard to this clonotype: No antigen is known for it.

What was sequenced was PBMCs or a T cell subset sorted from them (not recorded which). The receptor comes from an adult woman who had mild COVID-19 (a few samples of this study predate the infection). Cell type and time point are not known.

CDR3 nucleotide sequence: TGTGCCAGCAGAGACCAGTATTTT. It specifies CASRDQYF. The genes are TRBV21-1 and TRBJ2-3. TRBV21-1 is a pseudogene. This CDR3 contains 8 residues.